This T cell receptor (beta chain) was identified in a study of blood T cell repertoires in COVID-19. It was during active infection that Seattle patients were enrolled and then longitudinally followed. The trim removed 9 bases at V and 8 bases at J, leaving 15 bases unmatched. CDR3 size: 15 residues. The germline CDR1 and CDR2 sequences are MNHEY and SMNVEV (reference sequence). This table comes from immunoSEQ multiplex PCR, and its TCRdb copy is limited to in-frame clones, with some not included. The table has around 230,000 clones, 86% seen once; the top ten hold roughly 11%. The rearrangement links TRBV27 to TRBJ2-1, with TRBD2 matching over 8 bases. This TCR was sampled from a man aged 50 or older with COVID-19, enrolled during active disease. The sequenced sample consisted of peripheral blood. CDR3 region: CARELPGLGPDEQFF. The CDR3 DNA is TGTGCCAGGGAGCTCCCGGGACTAGGACCGGATGAGCAGTTCTTC.